This T cell receptor beta chain originates from a study of blood T cell repertoires in COVID-19. Sequencing was performed with immunoSEQ multiplex PCR; in TCRdb, only in-frame clones are kept and a portion is missing. Here the sample spans about 260,000 clones, 70% to 90% being singletons. V lost 0 bases, J lost 5 bases, and 10 bases lay in between. Germline loops: CDR1 LGHNA, CDR2 YSLEER. This CDR3 has 15 amino acids. The chain employs TRBV4-3 and TRBJ2-2, with D hard to call. Sequences were obtained from peripheral blood. This TCR derives from a woman in her sixties with COVID-19, enrolled during active disease. CDR3 sequence reads: CASSQEFERTGELFF. For the CDR3, the DNA is TGCGCCAGCAGCCAAGAGTTTGAGAGAACCGGGGAGCTGTTTTTT.